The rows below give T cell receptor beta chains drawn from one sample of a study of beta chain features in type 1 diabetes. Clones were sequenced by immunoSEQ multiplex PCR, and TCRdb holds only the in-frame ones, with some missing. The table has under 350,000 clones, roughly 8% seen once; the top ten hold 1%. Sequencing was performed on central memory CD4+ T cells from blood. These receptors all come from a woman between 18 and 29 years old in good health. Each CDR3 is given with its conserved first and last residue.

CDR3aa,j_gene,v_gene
CASSLRDRTGELFF,TRBJ2-2,TRBV4-3
CASSLNREEQFF,TRBJ2-1,TRBV7-9
CASSWDRNTEAFF,TRBJ1-1,TRBV11-2
CASSSGDSLWDTQYF,TRBJ2-3,TRBV7-8
CASCTGTGDEKLFF,TRBJ1-4,TRBV5-1
CASSNGQGSETQYF,TRBJ2-5,TRBV5-6
CASSEARGFAGNTIYF,TRBJ1-3,TRBV2
CASSQPGRAEAFF,TRBJ1-1,TRBV4-2
CASSLAGARENIQYF,TRBJ2-4,TRBV5-1
CASSLSGGAVQTQYF,TRBJ2-5,TRBV7-2
CASSSQGDYSGELFF,TRBJ2-2,TRBV7-3
CASSLFAGYEQYF,TRBJ2-7,TRBV5-1
CSVSPGTGGTDTQYF,TRBJ2-3,TRBV29-1
CASSLDGTSGTDEQYF,TRBJ2-7,TRBV11-3
CASSLNGVEETQYF,TRBJ2-5,TRBV7-9
CASSQDFTVSYGYTF,TRBJ1-2,TRBV5-4
CASSSNRARAGNTEAFF,TRBJ1-1,TRBV5-1
CASSSTSVRRETQYF,TRBJ2-5,TRBV7-2
CASRDSGSGANVLTF,TRBJ2-6,TRBV27
CASRLAGPSTDTQYF,TRBJ2-3,TRBV10-2
CSVDWDSRDTEAFF,TRBJ1-1,TRBV29-1